These 24 T cell receptor beta chains came from one sample sequenced in a study of blood T cell repertoires in COVID-19. TCRdb's table, derived via immunoSEQ multiplex PCR, lists solely in-frame clones and lacks some. The profile shows some 310,000 clones, about 90% of them singletons. The specimen was peripheral blood. These TCRs come from a woman younger than 45 with COVID-19, enrolled during active disease.

The genes are TRBV3-1 (or the pseudogene TRBV3-2) and TRBJ2-1; D unclear. The germline V gene encodes CDR1 LGHDT and CDR2 YNNKEL (reference sequence). This CDR3 is 20 amino acids long. V was pared by 3 bases and J by 3 bases, with 27 bases between. CDR3 in DNA: TGTGCCAGCAGCCACTATTTATCGAGGTACTCGCCATCCTTCTACAATGAGCAGTTCTTC. Translation: CASSHYLSRYSPSFYNEQFF.

This sequence joins TRBV28 and TRBJ2-1; the match to TRBD2 covers 8 bases. The germline V gene has CDR1 MDHEN and CDR2 SYDVKM. The CDR3 sequence is 17 residues long. After removal of 6 bases from V and 9 bases from J, the junction contained 19 bases not matched to a gene. CDR3 bases: TGTGCCAGCAGGCATCCCCGAACTAGCGGACGAACGAGTGAGCAGTTCTTC. It translates to CASRHPRTSGRTSEQFF.

The chain combines TRBV7-9 with TRBJ2-2, with D unresolved. The length of the CDR3 is 13 residues. The germline CDR1 and CDR2 sequences are SEHNR and FQNEAQ (reference sequence). Between the trimmed V and J ends, which lost 5 bases and 6 bases, there was a span of 10 bases. CDR3 nucleotides: TGTGCCAGCAGCGAAATGAGTGCCGGGGAGCTGTTTTTT. It translates to CASSEMSAGELFF.

The V call is TRBV28, the J call TRBJ2-2, with D perhaps TRBD1 (5 bases). Trimming took 7 bases from V and 1 from J, leaving 10 bases between them. The CDR3 covers 14 residues. The V gene's germline CDR1 is MDHEN and CDR2 SYDVKM. The chain's CDR3 is CASKPQGNTGELFF. DNA for the CDR3: TGTGCCAGCAAGCCGCAGGGGAACACCGGGGAGCTGTTTTTT. Full variable domain (outside the CDR3, taken from reference TRBV28 and TRBJ2-2): DVKVTQSSRYLVKRTGEKVFLECVQDMDHENMFWYRQDPGLGLRLIYFSYDVKMKEKGDIPEGYSVSREKKERFSLILESASTNQTSMYLCASKPQGNTGELFFGEGSRLTVL.

The chain uses TRBV30 and TRBJ1-2; D uncertain. The germline V and J ends were trimmed by 4 bases and 0 bases, with 6 bases remaining between them. Germline CDR1 and CDR2: GTSNPN and SVGIG (reference sequence). This CDR3 is 12 amino acids long. The chain's CDR3 is CAWTSSNYGYTF. The CDR3 coding sequence is TGTGCCTGGACCAGTTCTAACTATGGCTACACCTTC.

The chain is built from TRBV11-2 and TRBJ2-5; a possible D gene is TRBD1 (6 bases). Trimming took 5 bases from V and 4 from J, leaving 14 bases between them. From germline, CDR1 is SGHAT and CDR2 FQNNGV. The CDR3 has 14 residues. The CDR3 coding sequence is TGTGCCAGCAGCGACGCCAGGGGTTCAGAGACCCAGTACTTC. Its translation is CASSDARGSETQYF.

This clone was seen just once. The chain has TRBV6-5 and TRBJ1-1, with unresolved D. CDR3 length equals 10 residues. V lost 8 bases and J 7 bases, leaving 8 bases between the germline ends. The germline CDR1 and CDR2 sequences are MNHEY and SVGAGI. The CDR3 reads CASGGIEAFF. For the CDR3, the DNA is TGTGCCAGCGGCGGGATTGAAGCTTTCTTT.

The chain combines TRBV3-1 (or the pseudogene TRBV3-2) with TRBJ1-5; D gene uncertain. Trimming stripped 1 base from V and 5 bases from J, with 15 bases between. The CDR3 totals 16 residues. Germline V gene sequence: CDR1 LGHDT, CDR2 YNNKEL (reference sequence). The CDR3 protein is CASSQGDAGRDQPQHF. The CDR3 DNA sequence: TGTGCCAGCAGCCAAGGTGATGCAGGTCGTGATCAGCCCCAGCATTTT.

The chain has TRBV27 and TRBJ2-1; 14 positions agree with TRBD2. This CDR3 is 13 amino acids long. The germline V gene encodes CDR1 MNHEY and CDR2 SMNVEV (reference sequence). Trimming cost V 4 bases and J 15 bases; bases outside gene matches: 5. The CDR3 DNA is TGTGCCAGCAGTTCGGGACTAGCGGGGGCCCGGTTCTTC. This translates into CASSSGLAGARFF.

The chain recombines TRBV3-1 (or the pseudogene TRBV3-2) with TRBJ1-1; TRBD1 aligns across 7 bases. Trimming cost V 10 bases and J 4 bases; bases outside gene matches: 3. The CDR3 has 11 amino acids. Germline V CDR1 and CDR2: LGHDT, YNNKEL (reference sequence). CDR3 DNA: TGTGCCACCAACAGGGGCACTGAAGCTTTCTTT. Translation: CATNRGTEAFF.

The chain is built from TRBV19 and TRBJ2-3; 9 bases are a match to TRBD2. This CDR3 has 18 amino acids. The V and J ends lost 4 bases and 2 bases, in that order; junction bases with no gene match: 13. CDR1 LNHDA and CDR2 SQIVND come from the germline V gene (reference sequence). CDR3 nucleotide sequence: TGTGCCAGTAGTAGCGGCGTGGGGCGGGAGGGCCCCACAGATACGCAGTATTTT. As protein: CASSSGVGREGPTDTQYF.

The chain is built from TRBV29-1 and TRBJ2-1, with 8 nucleotides matching TRBD2. The J segment lost 9 bases and the V segment lost 3 bases, leaving 10 bases of the junction unmatched. Germline CDR1 SQVTM, CDR2 ANQGSEA. This CDR3 has 14 residues. In DNA, the CDR3 is TGCAGCGTTGATAGGCGGGAGGCAGTGGGTGAGCAGTTCTTC. Amino acid sequence: CSVDRREAVGEQFF.

V is TRBV7-8 and J is TRBJ2-7; D not certain. This CDR3 spans 11 amino acids. V dropped 5 bases and J dropped 4 bases, with 6 bases sitting between them. Germline V CDR1 and CDR2: SGHVS, FQNEAQ. CDR3 sequence: CASSAQYEQYF. CDR3 coding DNA: TGTGCCAGCAGCGCTCAGTACGAGCAGTACTTC.

V gene TRBV24-1 combines with J gene TRBJ2-1; maybe TRBD1 (6 bases). CDR3 length: 15 amino acids. Trimming left V 5 bases short and J 4 bases short, with 14 bases between. In germline, CDR1 is KGHDR, CDR2 SFDVKD. The CDR3: CATSAAGAQYNEQFF. The CDR3 DNA reads TGTGCCACCAGTGCCGCAGGGGCTCAGTACAATGAGCAGTTCTTC.

The J gene is TRBJ1-1, the V gene TRBV7-3; 7 bases are shared with TRBD1. There are 13 residues in the CDR3. Germline loops: CDR1 SGHTA, CDR2 FQGTGA. V gave up 3 bases and J gave up 6 bases; unmatched junction bases: 4. CDR3 in amino acids: CASSFLTGAEAFF. DNA for the CDR3: TGTGCCAGCAGCTTTCTTACAGGGGCTGAAGCTTTCTTT. Supplemented by reference TRBV7-3 and TRBJ1-1, the full variable domain reads GAGVSQTPSNKVTEKGKYVELRCDPISGHTALYWYRQSLGQGPEFLIYFQGTGAADDSGLPNDRFFAVRPEGSVSTLKIQRTERGDSAVYLCASSFLTGAEAFFGQGTRLTVV.

The chain couples TRBV5-5 to TRBJ2-7; 7 bases fit TRBD2. The V gene end was trimmed by 4 bases and the J gene end by 4 bases; junction bases not matched to a gene: 17. The CDR3 is 17 amino acids. From germline, CDR1 is SGHKS and CDR2 YYEKEE (reference sequence). CDR3 sequence reads: CASSPEGGAGWDYEQYF. In DNA form, the CDR3 reads TGTGCCAGCAGCCCCGAGGGAGGGGCGGGGTGGGATTACGAGCAGTACTTC.

The chain has TRBV19 and TRBJ1-2, with a weak D call TRBD1 (5 bases). Trimming pared 5 bases from V and 7 bases from J, leaving 14 bases between. Germline loops: CDR1 LNHDA, CDR2 SQIVND (reference sequence). This CDR3 contains 13 residues. The CDR3 loop is CASSLQEKGGYTF. The CDR3 nucleotides read TGTGCCAGTAGTCTACAGGAGAAGGGTGGCTACACCTTC.

This clone has just one count. The rearrangement joins TRBV19 to TRBJ1-2; D is undetermined. V was trimmed by 6 bases and J by 0 bases, leaving 8 bases between them. This CDR3 is built from 13 residues. Germline CDR1 LNHDA, CDR2 SQIVND (reference sequence). The CDR3: CASRGRANYGYTF. CDR3 DNA sequence: TGTGCCAGTAGGGGCAGAGCTAACTATGGCTACACCTTC.

The J gene is TRBJ2-5, the V gene TRBV3-1 (or the pseudogene TRBV3-2), with D tentatively TRBD2 (5 bases). The V end lost 0 bases, the J end lost 7 bases, and 15 bases lay between the germline ends. The CDR3 totals 15 residues. Germline V gives CDR1 LGHDT, CDR2 YNNKEL (reference sequence). CDR3 loop: CASSQDSRVGGTQYF. In DNA, the CDR3 is TGTGCCAGCAGCCAAGATTCTAGAGTAGGAGGGACCCAGTACTTC.

The rearrangement links TRBV10-2 to TRBJ2-1, with 7 bases that match TRBD2. V lost 6 bases, J lost 6 bases, and 2 bases stayed unmatched. CDR3 size: 12 residues. Germline lookup yields CDR1 WSHSY and CDR2 SAAADI. The CDR3 protein is CASSSGGNEQFF. The CDR3 DNA sequence: TGCGCCAGCAGCTCGGGGGGCAATGAGCAGTTCTTC.

The rearrangement uses TRBV5-6 and TRBJ1-1; tentatively, D is TRBD1 (5 bases). From germline, CDR1 is SGHDT and CDR2 YYEEEE. The CDR3 covers 14 residues. Between the trimmed V and J ends, which lost 3 bases and 1 base, there was a span of 10 bases. CDR3 nucleotides: TGTGCCAGCAGCTCAGGGATCCCGAACACTGAAGCTTTCTTT. Translating gives CASSSGIPNTEAFF.

This clone was counted only a few times. This chain joins TRBV6-2 or TRBV6-3 and TRBJ2-7, with 9 bases identical to TRBD2. CDR1 is MNHEY, CDR2 SVGEGT, per germline. Trimming cost V 4 bases and J 9 bases; bases outside gene matches: 10. The CDR3 runs to 14 residues. In nucleotides, the CDR3 is TGTGCCAGCAGTTTGAGTAGCGGGAGTTCGGTGCAGTACTTC. It is translated as CASSLSSGSSVQYF.

The V gene is TRBV19, the J gene TRBJ1-2, with 11 bases fitting TRBD1. J lost 5 bases, V lost 7 bases, and 6 bases had no gene match. The CDR3 covers 14 residues. The germline gives CDR1 LNHDA, CDR2 SQIVND (reference sequence). This CDR3 reads CASNGQGAHYGYTF. CDR3 DNA: TGTGCCAGTAATGGACAGGGGGCGCATTATGGCTACACCTTC.

Here the CDR3 reads CSVEADEAFF. The DNA of the CDR3 is TGCAGCGTTGAGGCAGATGAAGCTTTCTTT. V gene TRBV29-1 combines with J gene TRBJ1-1; D call uncertain. Germline V gene data show CDR1 as SQVTM and CDR2 as ANQGSEA. V lost 3 bases, J lost 7 bases, and 6 bases lay in between. This CDR3 has 10 amino acids.